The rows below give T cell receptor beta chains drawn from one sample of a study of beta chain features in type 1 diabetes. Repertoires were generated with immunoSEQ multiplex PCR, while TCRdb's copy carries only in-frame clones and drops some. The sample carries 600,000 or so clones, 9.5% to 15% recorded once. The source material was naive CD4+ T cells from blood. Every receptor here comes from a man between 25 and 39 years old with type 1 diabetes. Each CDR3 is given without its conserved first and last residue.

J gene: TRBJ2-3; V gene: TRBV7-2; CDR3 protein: ASSIDRHTDTQY
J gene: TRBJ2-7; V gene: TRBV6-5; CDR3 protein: ASSYIAGREQY
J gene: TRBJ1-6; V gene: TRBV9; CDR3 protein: ASSVEGIISYNSPLH
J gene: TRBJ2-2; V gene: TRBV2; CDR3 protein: ASRGGDRNTGELF
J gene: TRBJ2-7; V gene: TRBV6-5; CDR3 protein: ASSTVGSYEQY
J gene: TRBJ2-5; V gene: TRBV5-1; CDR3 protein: ASSPFAGQANQETQY
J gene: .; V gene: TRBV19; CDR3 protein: ASSRTAYEQY
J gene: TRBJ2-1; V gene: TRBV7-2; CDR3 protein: ASSLEGQGSYNEQF
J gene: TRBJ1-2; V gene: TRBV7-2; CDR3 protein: ASSPRDSLSYGYT
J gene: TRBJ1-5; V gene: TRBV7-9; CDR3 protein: ASGGQGEQPQH
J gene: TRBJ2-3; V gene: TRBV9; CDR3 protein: ASSVVGNGADTQY
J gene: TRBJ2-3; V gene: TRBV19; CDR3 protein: ATSRGEAGTDTQY
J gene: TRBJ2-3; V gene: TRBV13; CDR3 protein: ASSLVSASGGAVDTQY
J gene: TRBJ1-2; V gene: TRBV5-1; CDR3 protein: ASSPAGGDYGYT
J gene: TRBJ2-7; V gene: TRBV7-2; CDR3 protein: ASSSTTGLYEQY
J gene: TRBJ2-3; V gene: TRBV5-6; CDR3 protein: ASSLATGGRDTQY
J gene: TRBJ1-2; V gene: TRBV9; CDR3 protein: ASSVDRGADGYT
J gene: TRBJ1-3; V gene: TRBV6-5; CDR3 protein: ASRTSGNTIY
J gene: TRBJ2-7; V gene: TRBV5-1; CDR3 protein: ASGIDRGSYEQY
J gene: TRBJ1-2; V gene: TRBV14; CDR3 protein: ASSQGGYGYT
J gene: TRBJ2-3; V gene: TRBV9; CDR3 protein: ASSADRSFTDTQY
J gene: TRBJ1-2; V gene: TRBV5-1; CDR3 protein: ASSGGTEIVDGYT
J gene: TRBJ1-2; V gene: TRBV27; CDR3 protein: ARDGGDYGYT
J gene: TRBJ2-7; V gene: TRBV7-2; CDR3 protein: ASSYGTGPYEQY
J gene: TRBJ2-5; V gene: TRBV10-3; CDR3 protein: AISASGGPLEETQY
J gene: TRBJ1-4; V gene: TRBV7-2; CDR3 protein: ASSTNPRGLKGEKLF
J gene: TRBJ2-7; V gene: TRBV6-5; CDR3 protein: ASTPGPGPYEQY
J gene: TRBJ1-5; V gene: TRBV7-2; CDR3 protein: ASSLQGSNQPQH
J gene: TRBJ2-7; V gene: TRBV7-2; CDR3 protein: ASSGRTGYEQY
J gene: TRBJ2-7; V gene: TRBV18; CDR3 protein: ASTPERITYEQY
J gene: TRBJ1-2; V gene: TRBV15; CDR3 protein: ATSSPRGYGYT
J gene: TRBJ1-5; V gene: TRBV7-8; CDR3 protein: ASSSRGDNQPQH
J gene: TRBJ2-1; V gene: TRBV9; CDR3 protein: ASSARGGSGSSYNEQF
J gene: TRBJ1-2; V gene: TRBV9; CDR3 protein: ASSVDGTGAYGYT
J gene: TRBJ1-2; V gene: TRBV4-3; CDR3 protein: ASSQGGEGYT
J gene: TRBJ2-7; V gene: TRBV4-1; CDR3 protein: ASSQDLVSSYEQY
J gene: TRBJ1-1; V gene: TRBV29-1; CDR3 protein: SVDNQNTEAF
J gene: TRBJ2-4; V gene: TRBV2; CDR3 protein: ASSHDRVGGIAKNIQY
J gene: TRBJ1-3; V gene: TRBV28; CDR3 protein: ASSAPGTGNTIY
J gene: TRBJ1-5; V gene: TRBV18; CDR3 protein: ASSPGQGGQPQH
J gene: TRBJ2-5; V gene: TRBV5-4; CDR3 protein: ASSLGTDYQETQY
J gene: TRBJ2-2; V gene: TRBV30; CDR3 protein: AWSWGVNTGELF
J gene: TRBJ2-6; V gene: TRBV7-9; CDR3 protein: ASSLDSAGANVLT
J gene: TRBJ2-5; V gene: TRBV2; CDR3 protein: AGSGGGETQY
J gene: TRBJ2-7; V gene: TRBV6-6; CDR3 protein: ASSYTGAEQY
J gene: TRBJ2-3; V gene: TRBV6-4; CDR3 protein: ASGRETSDTQY
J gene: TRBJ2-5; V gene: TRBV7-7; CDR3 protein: ASSLGGTAQETQY
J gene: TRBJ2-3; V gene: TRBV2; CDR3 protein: ASQGGYRGFTDTQY
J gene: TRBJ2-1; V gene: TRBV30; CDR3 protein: AWSPSGQGYNEQF
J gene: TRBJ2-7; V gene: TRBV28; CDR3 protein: ASSTGQPSYEQY
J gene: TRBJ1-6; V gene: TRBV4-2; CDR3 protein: ASSQETHRTGNNSPLH
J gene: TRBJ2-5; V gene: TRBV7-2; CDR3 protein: ASSFVGLAGAETQY
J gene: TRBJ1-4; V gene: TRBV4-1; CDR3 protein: ASSRDRGEEKLF
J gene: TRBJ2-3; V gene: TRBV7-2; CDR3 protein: ASSSTSGGAGDTQY
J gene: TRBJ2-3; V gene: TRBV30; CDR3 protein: AWSPSTDTQY